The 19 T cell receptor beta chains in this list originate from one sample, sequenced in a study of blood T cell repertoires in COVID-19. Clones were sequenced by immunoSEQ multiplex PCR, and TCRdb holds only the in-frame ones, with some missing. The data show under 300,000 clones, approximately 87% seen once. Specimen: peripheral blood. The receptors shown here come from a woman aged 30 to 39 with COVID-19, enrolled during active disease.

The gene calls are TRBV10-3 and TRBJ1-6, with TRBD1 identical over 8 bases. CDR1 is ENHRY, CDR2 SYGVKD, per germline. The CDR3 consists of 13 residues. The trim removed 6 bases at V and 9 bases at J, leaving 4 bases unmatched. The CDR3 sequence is CAIRSTGVSPLHF. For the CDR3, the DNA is TGTGCCATCAGATCGACAGGGGTTTCACCCCTCCACTTT.

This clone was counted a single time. The DNA for the CDR3 is TGTGCCAGCAGTTTGGGGGGATTGTCCGGCTACACCTTC. This encodes CASSLGGLSGYTF. The rearrangement joins TRBV12-3 or TRBV12-4 to TRBJ1-2; D perhaps matches TRBD1 (5 bases). Trimming removed 3 bases at V and 8 bases at J, with 13 bases between. The CDR3 totals 13 residues.

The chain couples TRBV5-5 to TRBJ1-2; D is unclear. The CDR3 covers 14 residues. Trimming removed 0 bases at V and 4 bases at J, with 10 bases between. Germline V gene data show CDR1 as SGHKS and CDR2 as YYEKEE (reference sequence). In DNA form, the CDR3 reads TGTGCCAGCAGCTTGGCCAGCGGAGCCTATGGCTACACCTTC. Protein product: CASSLASGAYGYTF.

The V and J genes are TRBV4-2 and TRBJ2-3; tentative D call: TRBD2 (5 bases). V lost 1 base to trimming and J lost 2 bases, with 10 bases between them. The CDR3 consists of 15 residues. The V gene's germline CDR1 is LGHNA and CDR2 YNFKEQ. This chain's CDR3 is CASSQALAPTDTQYF. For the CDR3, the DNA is TGTGCCAGCAGCCAAGCCCTAGCCCCCACAGATACGCAGTATTTT.

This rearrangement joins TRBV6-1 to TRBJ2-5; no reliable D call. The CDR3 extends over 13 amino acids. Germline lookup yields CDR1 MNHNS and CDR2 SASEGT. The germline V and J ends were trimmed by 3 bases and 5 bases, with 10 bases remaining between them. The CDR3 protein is CASSDNLEETQYF. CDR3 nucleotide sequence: TGTGCCAGCAGTGACAATTTGGAGGAGACCCAGTACTTC.

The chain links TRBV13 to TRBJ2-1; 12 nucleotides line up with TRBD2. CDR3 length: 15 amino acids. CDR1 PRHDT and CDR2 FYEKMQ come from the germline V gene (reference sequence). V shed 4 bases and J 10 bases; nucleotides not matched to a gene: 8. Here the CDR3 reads CASSSLLAGGLEQFF. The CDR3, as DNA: TGTGCCAGCAGCTCGCTACTAGCGGGGGGCCTCGAGCAGTTCTTC.

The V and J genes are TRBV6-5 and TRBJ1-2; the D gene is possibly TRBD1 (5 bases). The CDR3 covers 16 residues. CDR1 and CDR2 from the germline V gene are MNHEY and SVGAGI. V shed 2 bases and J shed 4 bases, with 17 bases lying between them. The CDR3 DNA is TGTGCCAGCAGTTACCGGGACGCAGGAGGGAGCTATGGCTACACCTTC. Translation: CASSYRDAGGSYGYTF.

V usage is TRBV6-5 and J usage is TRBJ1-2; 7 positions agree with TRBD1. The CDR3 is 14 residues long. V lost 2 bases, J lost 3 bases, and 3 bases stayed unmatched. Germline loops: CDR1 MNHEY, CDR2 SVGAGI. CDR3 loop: CASSYRTGDYGYTF. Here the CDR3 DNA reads TGTGCCAGCAGTTACAGGACAGGAGACTATGGCTACACCTTC.

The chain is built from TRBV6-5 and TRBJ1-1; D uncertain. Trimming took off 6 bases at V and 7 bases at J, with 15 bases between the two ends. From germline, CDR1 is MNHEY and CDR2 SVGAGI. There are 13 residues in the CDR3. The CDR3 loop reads CASRRDKALEAFF. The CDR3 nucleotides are TGTGCCAGCAGGCGCGACAAGGCTCTTGAAGCTTTCTTT.

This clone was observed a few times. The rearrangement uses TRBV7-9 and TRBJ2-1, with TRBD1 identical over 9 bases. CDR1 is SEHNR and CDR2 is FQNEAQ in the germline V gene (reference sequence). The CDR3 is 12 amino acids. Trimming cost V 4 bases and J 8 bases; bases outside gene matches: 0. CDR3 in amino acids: CASSWTGDEQFF. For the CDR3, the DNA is TGTGCCAGCAGCTGGACAGGGGATGAGCAGTTCTTC.

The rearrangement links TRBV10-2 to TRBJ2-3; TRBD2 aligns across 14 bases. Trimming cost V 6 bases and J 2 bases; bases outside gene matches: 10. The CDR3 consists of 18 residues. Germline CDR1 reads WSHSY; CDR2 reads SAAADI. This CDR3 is CASSAPTSGGVYTDTQYF. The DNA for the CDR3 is TGCGCCAGCAGCGCCCCGACTAGCGGGGGGGTCTACACAGATACGCAGTATTTT.

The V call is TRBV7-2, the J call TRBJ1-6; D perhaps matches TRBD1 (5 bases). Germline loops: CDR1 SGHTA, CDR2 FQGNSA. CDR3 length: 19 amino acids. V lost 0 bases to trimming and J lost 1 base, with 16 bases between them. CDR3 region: CASSLALGQAGSYNSPLHF. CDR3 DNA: TGTGCCAGCAGCTTAGCCCTGGGGCAGGCGGGGTCCTATAATTCACCCCTCCACTTT.

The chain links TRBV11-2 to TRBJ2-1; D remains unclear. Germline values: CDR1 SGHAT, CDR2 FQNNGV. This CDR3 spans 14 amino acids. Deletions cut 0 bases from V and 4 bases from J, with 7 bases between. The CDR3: CASSLDGLYNEQFF. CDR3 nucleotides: TGTGCCAGCAGCTTAGACGGGTTATACAATGAGCAGTTCTTC.

The CDR3 loop is CASSADRASTDTQYF. The CDR3 DNA sequence: TGTGCCAGCAGTGCGGACAGGGCTAGCACAGATACGCAGTATTTT. V is TRBV2 and J is TRBJ2-3, with TRBD1 matching 8 bases. CDR1 is SNHLY and CDR2 is FYNNEI in the germline V gene. With V trimmed by 4 bases and J by 0 bases, 3 bases remained unmatched. This CDR3 is built from 15 residues.

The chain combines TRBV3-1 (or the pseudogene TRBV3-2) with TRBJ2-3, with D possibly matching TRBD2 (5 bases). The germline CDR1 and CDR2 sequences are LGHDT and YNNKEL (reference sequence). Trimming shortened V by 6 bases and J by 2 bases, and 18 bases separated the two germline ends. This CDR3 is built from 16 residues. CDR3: CASSGKAGLITDTQYF. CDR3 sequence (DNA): TGTGCCAGCAGTGGTAAAGCTGGACTCATCACAGATACGCAGTATTTT.

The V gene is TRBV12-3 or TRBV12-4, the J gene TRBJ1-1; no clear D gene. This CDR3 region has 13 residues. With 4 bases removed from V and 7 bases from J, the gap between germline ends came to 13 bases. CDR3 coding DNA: TGTGCCAGCAGTTCCACTCTAGCGATTGAAGCTTTCTTT. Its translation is CASSSTLAIEAFF.

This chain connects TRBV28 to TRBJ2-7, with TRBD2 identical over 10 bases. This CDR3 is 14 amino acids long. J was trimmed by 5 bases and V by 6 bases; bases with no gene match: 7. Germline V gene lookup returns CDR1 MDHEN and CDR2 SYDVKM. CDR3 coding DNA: TGTGCCAGCAGACTAGCGGGGAGCCTCGACGAGCAGTACTTC. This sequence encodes CASRLAGSLDEQYF.

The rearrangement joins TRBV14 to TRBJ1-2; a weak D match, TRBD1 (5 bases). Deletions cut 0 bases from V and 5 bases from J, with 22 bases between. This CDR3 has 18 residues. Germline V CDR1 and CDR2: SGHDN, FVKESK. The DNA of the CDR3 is TGTGCCAGCAGCCAAGATGGCTGGGGAGGGGATAACCCTTATGGCTACACCTTC. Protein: CASSQDGWGGDNPYGYTF.

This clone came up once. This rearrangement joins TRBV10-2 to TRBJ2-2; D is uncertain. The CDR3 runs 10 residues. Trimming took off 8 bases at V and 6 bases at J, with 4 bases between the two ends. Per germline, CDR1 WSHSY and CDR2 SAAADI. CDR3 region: CASRAGELFF. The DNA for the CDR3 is TGCGCCAGCCGAGCCGGGGAGCTGTTTTTT.